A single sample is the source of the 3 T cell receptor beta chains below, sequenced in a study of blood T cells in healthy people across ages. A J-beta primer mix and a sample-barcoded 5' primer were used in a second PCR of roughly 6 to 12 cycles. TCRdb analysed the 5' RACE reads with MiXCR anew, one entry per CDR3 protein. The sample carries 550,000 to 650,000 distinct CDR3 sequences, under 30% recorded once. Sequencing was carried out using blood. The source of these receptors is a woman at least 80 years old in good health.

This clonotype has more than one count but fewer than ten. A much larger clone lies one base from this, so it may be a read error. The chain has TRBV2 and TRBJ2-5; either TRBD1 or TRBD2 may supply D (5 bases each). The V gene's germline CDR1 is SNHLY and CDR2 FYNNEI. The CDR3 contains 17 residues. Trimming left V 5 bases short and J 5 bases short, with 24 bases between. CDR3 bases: TGTGCCAGCAGTCAATCGGGACGAGCGGTCGAGGGCGAGACCCAGTACTTC. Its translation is CASSQSGRAVEGETQYF.

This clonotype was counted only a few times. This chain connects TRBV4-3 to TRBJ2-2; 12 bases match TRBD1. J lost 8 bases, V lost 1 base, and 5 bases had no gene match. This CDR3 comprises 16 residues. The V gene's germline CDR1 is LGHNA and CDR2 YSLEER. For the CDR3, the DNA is TGCGCCAGCAGCCAAGGGGACAGGGGGCTAGGAGGGGAGCTGTTTTTT. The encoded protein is CASSQGDRGLGGELFF.

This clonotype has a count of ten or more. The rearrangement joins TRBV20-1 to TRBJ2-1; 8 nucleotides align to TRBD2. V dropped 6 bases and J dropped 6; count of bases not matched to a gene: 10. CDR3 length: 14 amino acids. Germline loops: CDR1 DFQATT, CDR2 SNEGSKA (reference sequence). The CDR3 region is CSAAGGSATNEQFF. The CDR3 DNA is TGCAGTGCCGCGGGGGGAAGCGCCACCAATGAGCAGTTCTTC.